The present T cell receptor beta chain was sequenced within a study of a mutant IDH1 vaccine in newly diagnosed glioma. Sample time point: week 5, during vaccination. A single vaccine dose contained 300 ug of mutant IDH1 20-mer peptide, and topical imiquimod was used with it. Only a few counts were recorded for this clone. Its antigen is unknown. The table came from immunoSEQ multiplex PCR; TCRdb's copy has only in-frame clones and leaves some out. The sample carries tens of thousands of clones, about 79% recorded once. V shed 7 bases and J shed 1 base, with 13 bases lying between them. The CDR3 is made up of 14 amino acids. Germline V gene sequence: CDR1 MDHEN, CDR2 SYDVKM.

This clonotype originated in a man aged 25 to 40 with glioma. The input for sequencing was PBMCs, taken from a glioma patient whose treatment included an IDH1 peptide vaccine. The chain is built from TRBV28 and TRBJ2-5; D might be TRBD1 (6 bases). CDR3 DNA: TGTGCCAGCAAGCGAGGACAGATCCAAGAGACCCAGTACTTC. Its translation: CASKRGQIQETQYF.